This T cell receptor beta chain emerged from a study of type 1 regulatory T cells. The germline V gene has CDR1 SQVTM and CDR2 ANQGSEA. V lost 5 bases, J lost 0 bases, and 15 bases lay in between. The CDR3 is made up of 15 amino acids. TCRdb ran MiXCR on the reads and lists one entry per CDR3 protein. The top ten clones hold less than 2.5% of a sample with some 100,000 distinct CDR3 sequences, roughly 28% of them seen once. This TCR derives from a human donor in good health. The rearrangement uses TRBV29-1 and TRBJ2-3; D tentatively fits TRBD1 or TRBD2 (5 bases each). Sequencing was carried out using CD4+ T cells, either the whole sample or a sorted fraction (not recorded which). DNA of the CDR3: TGCAGCGTTTCGCCCGGGACCACTAGCACAGATACGCAGTATTTT. Translation: CSVSPGTTSTDTQYF.